This TCR beta chain was retrieved from a study of human T cells and chemical hapten exposure. Study background: Patients, mostly women, had alopecia areata, alopecia totalis or alopecia universalis.

Notes on the study in general: Expanded TCRs produced significantly more large CDR3 similarity clusters than controls did.

This sample's time point: pre-sensitization, week 0. Treatment defined: therapeutic diphenylcyclopropenone sensitization with weekly scalp DPC. Blood draws came first, before each patch test. Trimming pared 3 bases from V and 0 bases from J, leaving 6 bases between. The germline V gene has CDR1 KGHSH and CDR2 LQKENI. The CDR3 consists of 13 residues. TCRdb re-called the RACE reads through MiXCR, storing one row per CDR3 protein. The data contain 90,000 or so distinct CDR3 sequences, 8.5% of them seen just once; the ten biggest clones take up about 2.5%. A remark on this clonotype: Its antigen is unidentified.

The chain carries TRBV18 and TRBJ2-7; unclear D gene. This material consisted of whole blood, taken in connection with sensitization to the hapten diphenylcyclopropenone (DPC). The TCR originated in a man aged 40-55 years with alopecia areata. Some clones in this sample may be carry-over from other donors' samples. CDR3 sequence: CASSPGSSYEQYF. The CDR3 coding sequence is TGTGCCAGCTCACCGGGAAGCTCCTACGAGCAGTACTTC.